Given below is one T cell receptor beta chain in context. Its antigen is unidentified. The data are from a study of vaccination effects on CD4 cells after COVID-19. Study context: Everyone in the study got two shots of either the BNT162b2 or mRNA-1273 vaccine.

The table came from immunoSEQ multiplex PCR; TCRdb's copy has only in-frame clones and leaves some out. The sample contains 25,000 to 30,000 clones, 75% to 85% of which appear only once. Antigen-specific CD4+ T cells were first expanded with viral peptide pools by the ViraFEST assay and only then sequenced. The culture ran for around ten days before CD4+ T cells were isolated. Negative nucleocapsid antibody tests before and after vaccination confirmed no previous SARS-CoV-2 infection. The germline gives CDR1 MNHNS, CDR2 SASEGT. V lost 3 bases to trimming and J lost 7 bases, with 16 bases between them. The CDR3 is made up of 15 amino acids.

This rearrangement joins TRBV6-1 to TRBJ1-5; no definite D call. Sequencing used CD4+ T cells from PBMCs cultured with SARS-CoV-2 spike peptides, obtained before COVID-19 vaccination. The TCR was taken from a human donor who received a COVID-19 vaccine. In DNA, the CDR3 is TGTGCCAGCAGTGAGGGAGTGCGGGGAAACCAGCCCCAGCATTTT. Translating gives CASSEGVRGNQPQHF.